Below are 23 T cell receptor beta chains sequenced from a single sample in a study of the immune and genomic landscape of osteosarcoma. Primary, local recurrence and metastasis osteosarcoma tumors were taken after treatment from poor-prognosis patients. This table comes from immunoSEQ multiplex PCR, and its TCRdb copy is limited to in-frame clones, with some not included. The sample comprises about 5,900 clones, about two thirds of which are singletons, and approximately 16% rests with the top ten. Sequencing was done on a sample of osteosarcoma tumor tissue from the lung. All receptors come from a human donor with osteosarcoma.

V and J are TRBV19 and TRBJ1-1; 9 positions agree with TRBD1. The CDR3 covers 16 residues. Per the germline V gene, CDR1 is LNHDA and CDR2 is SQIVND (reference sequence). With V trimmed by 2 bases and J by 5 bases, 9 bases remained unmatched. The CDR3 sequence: CASSISTGQGRTEAFF. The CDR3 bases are TGTGCCAGTAGTATATCTACGGGACAGGGAAGGACTGAAGCTTTCTTT.

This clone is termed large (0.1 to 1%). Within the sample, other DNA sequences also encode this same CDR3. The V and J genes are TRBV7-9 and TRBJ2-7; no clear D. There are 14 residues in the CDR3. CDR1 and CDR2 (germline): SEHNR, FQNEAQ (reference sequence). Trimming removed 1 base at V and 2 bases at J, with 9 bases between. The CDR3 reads CASSLGTATYEQYF. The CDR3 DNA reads TGTGCCAGCAGCTTAGGCACAGCTACCTACGAGCAGTACTTC.

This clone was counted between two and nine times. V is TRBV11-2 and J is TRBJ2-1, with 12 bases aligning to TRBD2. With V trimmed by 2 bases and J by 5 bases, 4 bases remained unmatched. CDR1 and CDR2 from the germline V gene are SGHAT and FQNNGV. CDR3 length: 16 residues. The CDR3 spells CASSLNLAGGHNEQFF. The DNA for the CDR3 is TGTGCCAGCAGCTTAAATCTAGCGGGGGGGCACAATGAGCAGTTCTTC.

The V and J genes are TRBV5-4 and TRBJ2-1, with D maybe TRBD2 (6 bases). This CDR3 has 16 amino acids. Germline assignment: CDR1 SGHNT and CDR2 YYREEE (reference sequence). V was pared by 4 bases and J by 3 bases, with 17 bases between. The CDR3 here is CASSPSAGSGYNEQFF. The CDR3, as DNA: TGTGCCAGCAGCCCTAGCGCAGGGAGCGGCTACAATGAGCAGTTCTTC.

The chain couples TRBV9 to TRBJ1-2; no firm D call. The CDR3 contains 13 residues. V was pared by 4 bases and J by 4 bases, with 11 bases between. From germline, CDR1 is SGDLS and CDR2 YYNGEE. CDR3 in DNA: TGTGCCAGCAGCCTTGGACGGTCCTATGGCTACACCTTC. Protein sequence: CASSLGRSYGYTF.

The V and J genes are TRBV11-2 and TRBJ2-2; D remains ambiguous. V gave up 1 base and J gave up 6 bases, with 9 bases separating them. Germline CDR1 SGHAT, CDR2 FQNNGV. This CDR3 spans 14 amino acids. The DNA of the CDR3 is TGTGCCAGCAGCTTAGGGGATTTGCCCGGGGAGCTGTTTTTT. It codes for CASSLGDLPGELFF.

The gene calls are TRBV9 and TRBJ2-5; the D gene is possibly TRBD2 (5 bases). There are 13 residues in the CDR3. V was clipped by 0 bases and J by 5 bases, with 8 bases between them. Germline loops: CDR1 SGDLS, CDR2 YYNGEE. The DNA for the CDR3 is TGTGCCAGCAGCGTAGACGCGGGCGAGACCCAGTACTTC. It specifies CASSVDAGETQYF.

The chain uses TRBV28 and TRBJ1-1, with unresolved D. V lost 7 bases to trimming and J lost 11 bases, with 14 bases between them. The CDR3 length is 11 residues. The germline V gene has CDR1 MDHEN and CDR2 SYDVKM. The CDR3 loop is CASKGHSEAFF. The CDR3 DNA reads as TGTGCCAGCAAAGGGCACTCAGAGGCTTTCTTT.

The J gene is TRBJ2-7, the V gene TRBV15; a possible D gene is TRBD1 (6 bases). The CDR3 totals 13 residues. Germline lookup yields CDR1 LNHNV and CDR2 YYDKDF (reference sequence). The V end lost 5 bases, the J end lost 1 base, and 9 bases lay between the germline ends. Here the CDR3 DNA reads TGTGCCACCAGCTCCGGGACATCCTACGAGCAGTACTTC. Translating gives CATSSGTSYEQYF. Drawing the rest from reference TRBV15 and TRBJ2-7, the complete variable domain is DAMVIQNPRYQVTQFGKPVTLSCSQTLNHNVMYWYQQKSSQAPKLLFHYYDKDFNNEADTPDNFQSRRPNTSFCFLDIRSPGLGDTAMYLCATSSGTSYEQYFGPGTRLTVT.

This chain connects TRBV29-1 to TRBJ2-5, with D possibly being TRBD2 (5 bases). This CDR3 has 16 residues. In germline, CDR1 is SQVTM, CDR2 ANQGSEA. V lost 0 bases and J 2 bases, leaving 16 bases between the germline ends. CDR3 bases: TGCAGCGTTGAAGATCGGCGGGTTAGTGGGCAAGAGACCCAGTACTTC. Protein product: CSVEDRRVSGQETQYF.

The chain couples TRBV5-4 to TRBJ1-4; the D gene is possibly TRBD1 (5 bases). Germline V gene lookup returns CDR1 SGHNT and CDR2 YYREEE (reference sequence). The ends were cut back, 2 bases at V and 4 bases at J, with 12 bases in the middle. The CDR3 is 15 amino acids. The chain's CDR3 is CASSFGTAGNEKLFF. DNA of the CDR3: TGTGCCAGCAGCTTTGGGACGGCTGGTAATGAAAAACTGTTTTTT.

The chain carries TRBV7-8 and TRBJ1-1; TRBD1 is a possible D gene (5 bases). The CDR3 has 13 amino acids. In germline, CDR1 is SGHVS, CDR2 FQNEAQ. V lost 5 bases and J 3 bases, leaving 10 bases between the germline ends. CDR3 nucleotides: TGTGCCAGCAGCCACCTGGGGGACACTGAAGCTTTCTTT. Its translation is CASSHLGDTEAFF.

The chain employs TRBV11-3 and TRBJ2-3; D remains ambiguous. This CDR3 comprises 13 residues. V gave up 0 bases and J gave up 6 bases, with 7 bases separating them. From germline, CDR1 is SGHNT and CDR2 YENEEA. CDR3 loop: CASSLDEADTQYF. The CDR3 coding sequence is TGTGCCAGCAGCTTAGATGAGGCGGATACGCAGTATTTT.

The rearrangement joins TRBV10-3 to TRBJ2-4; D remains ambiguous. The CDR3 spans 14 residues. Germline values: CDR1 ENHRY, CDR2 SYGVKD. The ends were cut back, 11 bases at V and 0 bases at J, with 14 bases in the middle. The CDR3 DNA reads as TGTGCCGCGATATTATTACTAGCCAAAAACATTCAGTACTTC. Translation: CAAILLLAKNIQYF.

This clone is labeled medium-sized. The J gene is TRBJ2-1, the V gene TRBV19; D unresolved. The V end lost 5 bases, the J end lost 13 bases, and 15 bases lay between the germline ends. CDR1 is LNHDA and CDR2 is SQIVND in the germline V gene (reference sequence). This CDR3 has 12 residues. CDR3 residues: CASSGEVATQFF. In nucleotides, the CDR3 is TGTGCCAGTAGTGGTGAGGTTGCCACACAGTTCTTC.

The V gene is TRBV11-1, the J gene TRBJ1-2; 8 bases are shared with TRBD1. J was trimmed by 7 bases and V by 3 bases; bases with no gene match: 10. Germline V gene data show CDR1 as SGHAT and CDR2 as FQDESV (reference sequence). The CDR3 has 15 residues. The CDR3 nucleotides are TGTGCCAGCAGCTTTAACCCAGGGGGCGCCGGTGGCTACACCTTC. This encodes CASSFNPGGAGGYTF.

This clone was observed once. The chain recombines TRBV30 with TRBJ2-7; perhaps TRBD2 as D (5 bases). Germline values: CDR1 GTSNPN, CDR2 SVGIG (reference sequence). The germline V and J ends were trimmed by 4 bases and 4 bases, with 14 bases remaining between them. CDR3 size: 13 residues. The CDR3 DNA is TGTGCCTGGATTCGAGACTATCCATACGAGCAGTACTTC. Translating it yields CAWIRDYPYEQYF.

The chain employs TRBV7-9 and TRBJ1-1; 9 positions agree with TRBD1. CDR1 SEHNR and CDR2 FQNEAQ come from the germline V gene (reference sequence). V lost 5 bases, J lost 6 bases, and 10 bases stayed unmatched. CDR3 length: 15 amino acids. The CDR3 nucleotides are TGTGCCAGCAGCGAACAAGGGACAGGGATGTCTGAAGCTTTCTTT. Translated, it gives CASSEQGTGMSEAFF.

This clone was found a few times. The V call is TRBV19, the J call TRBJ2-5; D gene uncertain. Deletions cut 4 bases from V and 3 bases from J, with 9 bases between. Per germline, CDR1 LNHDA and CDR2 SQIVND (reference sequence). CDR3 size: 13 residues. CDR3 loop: CASSTSGEETQYF. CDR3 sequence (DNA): TGTGCCAGTAGTACCTCTGGTGAAGAGACCCAGTACTTC.

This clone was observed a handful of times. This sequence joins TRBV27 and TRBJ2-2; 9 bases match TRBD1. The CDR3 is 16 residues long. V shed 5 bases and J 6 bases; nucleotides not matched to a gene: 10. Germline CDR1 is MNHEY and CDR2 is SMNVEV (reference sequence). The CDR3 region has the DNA TGTGCCAGCAGTCCAGACAGGGGGTATACACCCGGGGAGCTGTTTTTT. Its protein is CASSPDRGYTPGELFF.

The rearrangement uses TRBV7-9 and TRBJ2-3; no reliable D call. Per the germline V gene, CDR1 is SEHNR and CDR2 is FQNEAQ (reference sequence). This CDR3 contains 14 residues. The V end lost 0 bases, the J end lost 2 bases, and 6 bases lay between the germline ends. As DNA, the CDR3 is TGTGCCAGCAGCTTAGCGGAATCCACAGATACGCAGTATTTT. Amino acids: CASSLAESTDTQYF.

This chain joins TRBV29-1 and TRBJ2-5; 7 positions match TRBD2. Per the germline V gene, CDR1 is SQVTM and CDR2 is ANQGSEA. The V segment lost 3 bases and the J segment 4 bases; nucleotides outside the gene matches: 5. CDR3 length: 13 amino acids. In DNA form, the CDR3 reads TGCAGCGTTGAGCTTATAGCGGGAGAGACCCAGTACTTC. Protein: CSVELIAGETQYF.

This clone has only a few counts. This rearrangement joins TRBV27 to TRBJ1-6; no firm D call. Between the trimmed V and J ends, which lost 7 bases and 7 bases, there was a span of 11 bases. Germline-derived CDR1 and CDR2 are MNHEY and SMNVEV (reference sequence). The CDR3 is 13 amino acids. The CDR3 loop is CASNYGGNSPLHF. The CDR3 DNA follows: TGTGCCAGCAACTACGGAGGGAATTCACCCCTCCACTTT.